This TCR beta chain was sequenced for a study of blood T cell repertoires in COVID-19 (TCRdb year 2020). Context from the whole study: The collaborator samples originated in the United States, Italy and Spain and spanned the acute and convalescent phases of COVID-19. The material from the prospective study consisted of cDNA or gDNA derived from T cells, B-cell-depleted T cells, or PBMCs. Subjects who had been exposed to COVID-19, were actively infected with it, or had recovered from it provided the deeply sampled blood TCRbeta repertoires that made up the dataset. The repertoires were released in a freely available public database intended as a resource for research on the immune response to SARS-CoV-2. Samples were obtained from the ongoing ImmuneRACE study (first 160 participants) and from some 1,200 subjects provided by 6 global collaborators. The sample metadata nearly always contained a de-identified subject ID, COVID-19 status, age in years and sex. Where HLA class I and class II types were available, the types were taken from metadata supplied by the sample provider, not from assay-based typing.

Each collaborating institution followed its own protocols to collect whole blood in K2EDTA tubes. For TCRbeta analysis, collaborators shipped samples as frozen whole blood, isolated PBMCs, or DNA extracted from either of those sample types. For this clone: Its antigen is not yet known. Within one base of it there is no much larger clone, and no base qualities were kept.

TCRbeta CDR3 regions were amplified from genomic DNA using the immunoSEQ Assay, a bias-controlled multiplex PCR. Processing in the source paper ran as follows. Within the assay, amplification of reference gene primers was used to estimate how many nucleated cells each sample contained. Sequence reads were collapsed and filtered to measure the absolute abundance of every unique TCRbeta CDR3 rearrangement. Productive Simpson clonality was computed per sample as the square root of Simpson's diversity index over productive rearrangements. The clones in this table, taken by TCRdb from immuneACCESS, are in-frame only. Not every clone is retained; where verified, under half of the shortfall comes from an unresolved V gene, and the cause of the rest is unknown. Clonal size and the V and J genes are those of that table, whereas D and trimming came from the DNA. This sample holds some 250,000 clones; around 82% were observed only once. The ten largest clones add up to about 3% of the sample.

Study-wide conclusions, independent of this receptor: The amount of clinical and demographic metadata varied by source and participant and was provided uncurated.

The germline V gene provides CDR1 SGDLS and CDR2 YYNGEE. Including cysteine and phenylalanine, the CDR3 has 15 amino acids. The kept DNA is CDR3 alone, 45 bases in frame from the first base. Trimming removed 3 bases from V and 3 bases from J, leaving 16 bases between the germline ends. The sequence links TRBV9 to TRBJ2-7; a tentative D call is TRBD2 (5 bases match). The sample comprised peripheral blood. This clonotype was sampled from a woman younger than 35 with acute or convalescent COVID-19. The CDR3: CASSEDGGAGYEQYF. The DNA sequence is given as TGTGCCAGCAGCGAGGATGGAGGAGCTGGCTACGAGCAGTACTTC. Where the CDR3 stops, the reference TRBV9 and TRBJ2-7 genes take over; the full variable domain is DSGVTQTPKHLITATGQRVTLRCSPRSGDLSVYWYQQSLDQGLQFLIQYYNGEERAKGNILERFSAQQFPDLHSELNLSSLELGDSALYFCASSEDGGAGYEQYFGPGTRLTVT.